This T cell receptor (beta chain) was obtained from a study of T cell repertoires in cytomegalovirus infection. TCRdb redid the calling of the reads with MiXCR, one entry per CDR3 protein. This table holds approximately 100,000 distinct CDR3 sequences, 29% found once. The sample holds a few counts of this clonotype. Its antigen is not known. With 4 bases clipped from V and 6 bases from J, the junction kept 12 bases outside the gene matches. The CDR3 sequence is 18 residues long. Per germline, CDR1 LGHDT and CDR2 YNNKEL (reference sequence). The receptor comes from a human donor in good health (CMV status not recorded). Some clones in this sample may be carry-over from other donors' samples. The chain employs TRBV3-1 and TRBJ2-1; 13 nucleotides match TRBD2. The material was CD8+ T cells from cultured PBMCs, obtained from culture after CMV antigen stimulation. CDR3 coding DNA: TGTGCCAGCAGCCCCTACCCGCGACTAGCGGGGGGCATCAATGAGCAGTTCTTC. Its translation is CASSPYPRLAGGINEQFF.